The rows below give T cell receptor beta chains drawn from one sample of a study of control samples from healthy donors and cancer patients. Method: immunoSEQ multiplex PCR; TCRdb's copy keeps in-frame clones and lacks some. The sample carries more than 140,000 clones, 94% recorded once. Sequencing used blood. These receptors were collected from a man aged 40-50 years in good health. CDR3s include the opening cysteine and the closing phenylalanine or tryptophan. Fields, in order: CDR3 protein, CDR3 DNA, J gene, clone size, D gene, V gene. The D gene is left open where the match is weak. Size values are once, few and many counts, or a class for expanded clones, and some rows have none.

CDR3: CASSLVRQGREPTYEQYF
DNA: TGTGCCAGCAGCTTAGTTCGACAGGGAAGAGAGCCCACCTACGAGCAGTACTTC
J: TRBJ2-7
size: NA
D: TRBD1
V: TRBV11-2

CDR3: CASSYRGHEQFF
DNA: TGTGCCAGCAGTTACAGGGGCCATGAGCAGTTCTTC
J: TRBJ2-1
size: NA
D: TRBD1
V: TRBV12-3/TRBV12-4

CDR3: CASSSLGAGNEQFF
DNA: TGTGCCAGCAGTTCCCTAGGGGCTGGAAATGAGCAGTTCTTC
J: TRBJ2-1
size: NA
D: NA
V: TRBV28

CDR3: CSVGTGMNTEAFF
DNA: TGCAGCGTCGGGACAGGAATGAACACTGAAGCTTTCTTT
J: TRBJ1-1
size: NA
D: TRBD1
V: TRBV29-1

CDR3: CASSIGGGFYQETQYF
DNA: TGTGCCAGCAGCATAGGAGGGGGTTTTTACCAAGAGACCCAGTACTTC
J: TRBJ2-5
size: NA
D: NA
V: TRBV11-2

CDR3: CASARTAASQPQHF
DNA: TGTGCTAGTGCCAGGACAGCGGCAAGTCAGCCCCAGCATTTT
J: TRBJ1-5
size: NA
D: NA
V: TRBV12-5

CDR3: CARGGLEISYTDTQYF
DNA: TGTGCCCGGGGGGGCTTAGAGATATCATACACAGATACGCAGTATTTT
J: TRBJ2-3
size: few
D: TRBD2
V: TRBV7-2

CDR3: CASSIVGGGQPQHF
DNA: TGTGCCAGTAGTATAGTGGGGGGTGGTCAGCCCCAGCATTTT
J: TRBJ1-5
size: NA
D: NA
V: TRBV19

CDR3: CASSLLSDPKEGETQYF
DNA: TGTGCCAGCAGTTTATTATCCGATCCGAAGGAGGGGGAGACCCAGTACTTC
J: TRBJ2-5
size: once
D: NA
V: TRBV28

CDR3: CASSEARTTGDEQYF
DNA: TGCGCCAGCAGTGAGGCTAGAACAACAGGGGACGAGCAGTACTTC
J: TRBJ2-7
size: NA
D: TRBD1
V: TRBV10-2

CDR3: CASSLDSSQETQYF
DNA: TGTGCCAGCAGCTTAGACAGTAGCCAAGAGACCCAGTACTTC
J: TRBJ2-5
size: NA
D: NA
V: TRBV11-3

CDR3: CASTSSGGPYNEQFF
DNA: TGTGCCAGCACCTCTAGCGGGGGCCCTTACAATGAGCAGTTCTTC
J: TRBJ2-1
size: NA
D: TRBD2
V: TRBV6-5

CDR3: CASSPGGGDKKLFF
DNA: TGTGCCAGCAGTCCTGGAGGGGGCGATAAAAAACTGTTTTTT
J: TRBJ1-4
size: NA
D: TRBD1
V: TRBV9

CDR3: CASSVVGRQSQHF
DNA: TGTGCCAGCAGTGTTGTAGGGCGGCAATCCCAGCATTTT
J: TRBJ1-5
size: NA
D: NA
V: TRBV2

CDR3: CASSLRGSSEAFF
DNA: TGTGCCAGCAGCCTACGCGGCAGCTCAGAAGCTTTCTTT
J: TRBJ1-1
size: NA
D: NA
V: TRBV3-1/TRBV3-2

CDR3: CASSQNRGSPYNEQFF
DNA: TGTGCCAGCAGCCAAAATCGGGGGTCCCCCTACAATGAGCAGTTCTTC
J: TRBJ2-1
size: NA
D: NA
V: TRBV3-1/TRBV3-2

CDR3: CASSLVAGEYEKLFF
DNA: TGTGCCAGCAGCTTAGTTGCAGGGGAATATGAAAAACTGTTTTTT
J: TRBJ1-4
size: NA
D: NA
V: TRBV7-9

CDR3: CASKRQGDEKLFF
DNA: TGTGCCAGCAAAAGACAGGGTGATGAAAAACTGTTTTTT
J: TRBJ1-4
size: NA
D: TRBD1
V: TRBV6-5

CDR3: CASSLDRANYGYTF
DNA: TGTGCCAGCAGCCTAGACAGGGCTAACTATGGCTACACCTTC
J: TRBJ1-2
size: NA
D: TRBD1
V: TRBV7-8

CDR3: CASSYPGSYEQYF
DNA: TGTGCCAGCAGTTACCCAGGGAGCTACGAGCAGTACTTC
J: TRBJ2-7
size: NA
D: NA
V: TRBV6-2/TRBV6-3

CDR3: CASSRDRGREKLFF
DNA: TGTGCCAGCAGCCGGGACAGGGGGCGTGAAAAACTGTTTTTT
J: TRBJ1-4
size: NA
D: TRBD1
V: TRBV7-2

CDR3: CAISESSQSSNQPQHF
DNA: TGTGCCATCAGTGAGTCATCTCAATCTAGCAATCAGCCCCAGCATTTT
J: TRBJ1-5
size: NA
D: NA
V: TRBV10-3

CDR3: CASSLTDTGELFF
DNA: TGTGCCAGCAGCTTAACGGACACCGGGGAGCTGTTTTTT
J: TRBJ2-2
size: NA
D: NA
V: TRBV11-2

CDR3: CASSQIQGADTQYF
DNA: TGCGCCAGCAGCCAAATACAGGGTGCGGATACGCAGTATTTT
J: TRBJ2-3
size: NA
D: NA
V: TRBV5-1

CDR3: CAISELGQGSTNEKLFF
DNA: TGTGCCATCAGTGAGTTAGGACAGGGGTCCACTAATGAAAAACTGTTTTTT
J: TRBJ1-4
size: NA
D: TRBD1
V: TRBV10-3

CDR3: CASSPSAYEQYF
DNA: TGTGCCAGCAGCCCAAGCGCCTACGAGCAGTACTTC
J: TRBJ2-7
size: NA
D: NA
V: TRBV7-9

CDR3: CASGEGLNQPQHF
DNA: TGTGCCAGCGGCGAGGGTCTTAATCAGCCCCAGCATTTT
J: TRBJ1-5
size: few
D: NA
V: TRBV18

CDR3: CASSRGLAGSQETQYF
DNA: TGTGCCAGCAGCCGGGGACTAGCGGGGAGCCAAGAGACCCAGTACTTC
J: TRBJ2-5
size: NA
D: TRBD2
V: TRBV5-8

CDR3: CASSQERAAPHNYGYTF
DNA: TGCGCCAGCAGCCAAGAAAGGGCCGCCCCCCACAACTATGGCTACACCTTC
J: TRBJ1-2
size: NA
D: NA
V: TRBV4-1

CDR3: CASSAIRTLFKQFF
DNA: TGTGCCAGCAGCGCCATCCGGACTCTGTTTAAGCAGTTCTTC
J: TRBJ2-1
size: NA
D: NA
V: TRBV11-2

CDR3: CASRQGANYGYTF
DNA: TGCGCCAGCAGACAGGGGGCTAACTATGGCTACACCTTC
J: TRBJ1-2
size: NA
D: TRBD1
V: TRBV23-1

CDR3: CASRVAGGLGDTQYF
DNA: TGTGCCAGCAGGGTAGCGGGGGGGCTTGGAGATACGCAGTATTTT
J: TRBJ2-3
size: NA
D: TRBD2
V: TRBV6-5

CDR3: CASSLLFSLGQRDNEQFF
DNA: TGTGCCAGCAGTTTATTATTCTCATTGGGACAGCGGGACAATGAGCAGTTCTTC
J: TRBJ2-1
size: NA
D: NA
V: TRBV27

CDR3: CATAQTGSLTEAFF
DNA: TGTGCCACAGCCCAGACAGGGAGCTTGACTGAAGCTTTCTTT
J: TRBJ1-1
size: NA
D: TRBD1
V: TRBV2

CDR3: CASSVGRGQGATDTQYF
DNA: TGTGCCAGCAGTGTGGGTAGGGGACAGGGAGCCACAGATACGCAGTATTTT
J: TRBJ2-3
size: NA
D: TRBD1
V: TRBV25-1

CDR3: CASSQGGGQPQHF
DNA: TGTGCCAGCAGTCAGGGGGGCGGCCAGCCCCAGCATTTT
J: TRBJ1-5
size: few
D: TRBD1
V: TRBV12-3/TRBV12-4

CDR3: CASSLSELTNEKLFF
DNA: TGTGCCAGCAGCTTATCGGAACTAACTAATGAAAAACTGTTTTTT
J: TRBJ1-4
size: NA
D: NA
V: TRBV7-8

CDR3: CASSQTDSEQYF
DNA: TGTGCCAGCAGCCAAACCGACAGCGAGCAGTACTTC
J: TRBJ2-7
size: NA
D: NA
V: TRBV3-1/TRBV3-2

CDR3: CASSGIAGGDEQFF
DNA: TGTGCCAGCAGTGGTATAGCGGGGGGCGATGAGCAGTTCTTC
J: TRBJ2-1
size: few
D: TRBD2
V: TRBV6-4

CDR3: CATTRWAESYNEQFF
DNA: TGTGCCACCACACGCTGGGCAGAATCCTACAATGAGCAGTTCTTC
J: TRBJ2-1
size: NA
D: NA
V: TRBV2

CDR3: CASSPTGEGGNTIYF
DNA: TGTGCCAGCAGCCCGACAGGGGAAGGGGGAAACACCATATATTTT
J: TRBJ1-3
size: NA
D: TRBD1
V: TRBV9

CDR3: CASSQDNGAYSGANVLTF
DNA: TGCGCCAGCAGCCAAGACAACGGGGCCTACTCTGGGGCCAACGTCCTGACTTTC
J: TRBJ2-6
size: NA
D: NA
V: TRBV4-3

CDR3: CASSFDRPLGAYGYTF
DNA: TGTGCCAGTTCTTTTGACAGGCCCCTCGGGGCCTATGGCTACACCTTC
J: TRBJ1-2
size: NA
D: NA
V: TRBV3-1/TRBV3-2

CDR3: CASSLLLEYNEQFF
DNA: TGTGCCAGCAGCTTGCTCTTAGAGTACAATGAGCAGTTCTTC
J: TRBJ2-1
size: NA
D: NA
V: TRBV5-6

CDR3: CASSDGLAGRETQYF
DNA: TGCGCCAGCAGTGACGGTCTAGCGGGGAGGGAGACCCAGTACTTC
J: TRBJ2-5
size: NA
D: TRBD2
V: TRBV10-1